A selection of T cell receptor beta chains follows, all from one sample in a study of blood T cell repertoires in COVID-19. Assay used: immunoSEQ multiplex PCR; TCRdb lists only in-frame clones, some missing. The sample contains 75,000 to 85,000 clones, about 87% of which appear only once. Sequencing used peripheral blood. The receptors here all came from a man aged 45 to 65 with active COVID-19. CDR3s include the opening cysteine and the closing phenylalanine or tryptophan. The D gene is left open where the match is weak. Not every row has a clone size; where given, it reads once, few, many or a size class.

TRBD1	TRBV19	once	TRBJ2-7	CASSDRDSSYEQYF	TGTGCCAGTAGTGATCGGGACAGCTCCTACGAGCAGTACTTC
.	TRBV30	.	TRBJ2-3	CAWSWPGMADTQYF	TGTGCCTGGAGTTGGCCGGGGATGGCAGATACGCAGTATTTT
TRBD2	TRBV11-1	.	TRBJ2-1	CASRPGGATMAQFF	TGTGCCAGCAGACCGGGGGGGGCCACTATGGCGCAGTTCTTC
TRBD2	TRBV6-5	.	TRBJ2-3	CASRGLAGGSDTQYF	TGTGCCAGCAGGGGACTAGCGGGAGGTTCAGATACGCAGTATTTT
.	TRBV14	.	TRBJ1-2	CASSHTRGYGYTF	TGTGCCAGCAGCCATACGAGGGGGTATGGCTACACCTTC
.	TRBV28	.	TRBJ1-2	CASSKGYSPQGGYTF	TGTGCCAGCAGTAAGGGGTACAGTCCCCAGGGGGGCTACACCTTC
.	TRBV29-1	.	TRBJ1-3	CSLRFGRLYSGNTIYF	TGCAGCCTCCGGTTTGGGAGACTGTACTCTGGAAACACCATATATTTT
TRBD2	TRBV7-2	.	TRBJ2-7	CASSLMSGGRRYEQYF	TGTGCCAGCAGCTTAATGTCTGGCGGGAGGAGGTACGAGCAGTACTTC
TRBD1	TRBV5-5	.	TRBJ2-5	CASSLLDRGEYF	TGTGCCAGCAGCCTCTTGGACAGGGGGGAGTACTTC
TRBD1	TRBV28	.	TRBJ1-1	CASSWFDRDTEAFF	TGTGCCAGCAGTTGGTTTGACAGGGACACTGAAGCTTTCTTT
TRBD2	TRBV24-1	.	TRBJ2-5	CATSDLGEGRKTQYF	TGTGCCACCAGTGATTTGGGGGAGGGGCGGAAGACCCAGTACTTC
TRBD1	TRBV30	many	TRBJ2-7	CAWSEGQGTHEQYF	TGTGCCTGGAGTGAAGGACAGGGGACCCACGAGCAGTACTTC
.	TRBV27	.	TRBJ2-7	CASSLNIFYEQYF	TGTGCCAGCAGTTTAAACATATTCTACGAGCAGTACTTC
TRBD2	TRBV6-2/TRBV6-3	.	TRBJ2-1	CASSTHGGGAYNEQFF	TGTGCCAGCAGCACGCACGGGGGGGGAGCCTACAATGAGCAGTTCTTC
TRBD1	TRBV3-1/TRBV3-2	.	TRBJ2-1	CASSQVEGAEQFF	TGTGCCAGCAGCCAAGTAGAGGGGGCTGAGCAGTTCTTC
TRBD1	TRBV4-1	.	TRBJ2-7	CASSQEETGYGEQYF	TGCGCCAGCAGCCAAGAGGAGACAGGGTATGGCGAGCAGTACTTC
.	TRBV4-2	.	TRBJ1-1	CASSQGWGQENTEAFF	TGTGCCAGCAGCCAGGGATGGGGCCAGGAGAACACTGAAGCTTTCTTT
.	TRBV5-1	.	TRBJ2-7	CASSYTGSYEQYF	TGCGCCAGCAGTTACACAGGGTCCTACGAGCAGTACTTC
TRBD2	TRBV10-3	.	TRBJ2-7	CAISESSGNYEQYF	TGTGCCATCAGTGAGTCTAGCGGGAATTACGAGCAGTACTTC
TRBD1	TRBV7-2	.	TRBJ2-3	CASSLPVTGGDPDTQYF	TGTGCCAGCAGCTTACCGGTGACAGGGGGAGATCCAGATACGCAGTATTTT
.	TRBV5-4	.	TRBJ2-7	CASSPDSPFSYEQYF	TGTGCCAGCAGCCCGGACAGCCCATTCTCCTACGAGCAGTACTTC
.	TRBV11-1	.	TRBJ1-1	CASSFLGGTNTEAFF	TGTGCCAGCAGCTTTTTGGGGGGTACGAACACTGAAGCTTTCTTT
TRBD2	TRBV5-4	once	TRBJ2-7	CASSRLAGAYEQYF	TGTGCCAGCAGCCGACTAGCGGGAGCCTACGAGCAGTACTTC
.	TRBV7-2	.	TRBJ1-5	CASSLIEYQPQHF	TGTGCCAGCAGCTTGATAGAGTATCAGCCCCAGCATTTT
TRBD1	TRBV28	.	TRBJ1-2	CASSPGGTGGRGYTF	TGTGCCAGCAGCCCTGGCGGGACAGGGGGCCGGGGCTACACCTTC
TRBD2	TRBV6-5	.	TRBJ2-2	CASSNWGGEGLFF	TGTGCCAGCAGTAACTGGGGTGGGGAGGGGCTGTTTTTT
TRBD1	TRBV28	.	TRBJ1-3	CASSSRTGGPPGNTIYF	TGTGCCAGCAGTTCTCGGACAGGGGGTCCTCCTGGAAACACCATATATTTT
TRBD1	TRBV11-3	.	TRBJ2-2	CASSPGTGTGELFF	TGTGCCAGCAGCCCCGGGACAGGGACCGGGGAGCTGTTTTTT
.	TRBV5-5	.	TRBJ2-5	CASSLAVAQRETQYF	TGTGCCAGCAGCTTGGCCGTCGCTCAGAGGGAGACCCAGTACTTC